The 3 T cell receptor beta chains reported below all come from one sample, sequenced in a study of cytomegalovirus exposure and HLA in healthy donors. The PCR ran on 60 Vbeta and 13 Jbeta primers. Assay: immunoSEQ multiplex PCR; the TCRdb copy retains only in-frame clones and omits some. The repertoire consists of some 54,000 clones, with around 82% occurring once and the leading ten covering nearly 6%. Sequencing was done on a sample of PBMCs. The origin of the receptors is a male donor in good health and CMV-seronegative.

The chain uses TRBV7-2 and TRBJ2-4; 10 nucleotides align to TRBD2. This CDR3 is built from 14 residues. The V segment lost 5 bases and the J segment 8 bases; nucleotides outside the gene matches: 6. Germline-derived CDR1 and CDR2 are SGHTA and FQGNSA. The CDR3 loop reads CASSHLAGVDIQYF. CDR3 nucleotides: TGTGCCAGCAGCCACCTAGCGGGGGTAGACATTCAGTACTTC.

The rearrangement joins TRBV6-1 to TRBJ2-5, with 15 bases aligning to TRBD2. CDR1 MNHNS and CDR2 SASEGT come from the germline V gene. V lost 4 bases and J lost 4; bases outside the gene matches: 7. This CDR3 has 17 amino acids. The CDR3 sequence: CASSAGLAGGWGETQYF. The CDR3 DNA reads TGTGCCAGCAGTGCGGGACTAGCGGGGGGCTGGGGAGAGACCCAGTACTTC.

The rearrangement uses TRBV6-5 and TRBJ1-3; the D is unclear. In germline, CDR1 is MNHEY, CDR2 SVGAGI. Trimming took 0 bases from V and 0 from J, leaving 6 bases between them. The CDR3 covers 15 residues. Written as DNA, the CDR3 is TGTGCCAGCAGTTACTCGAGGGACTCTGGAAACACCATATATTTT. It specifies CASSYSRDSGNTIYF.